The following is a TCR beta chain sequence with its context. This receptor's antigen is unknown. No clone much larger than this one lies a single base away; base qualities are absent. Two rounds of multiplex PCR on genomic DNA were used to amplify the TCR beta CDR3 region. In the first PCR round, primers specific to each TRBV and TRBJ gene were used, and the primer sequences were filed in Chinese patent CN105087789A. Universal primers were used in the second round of PCR. The Roche High Pure PCR Template Preparation Kit was used to extract genomic DNA from frozen PBMCs. Libraries were sequenced paired-end with 151 bp reads on an Illumina HiSeq 3000. On the authors' methods: Raw reads lacking the multiplex PCR primer sequences were removed with CutAdapt. Using PEAR, the high-quality paired reads were merged into contigs. By aligning each contig to reference sequences, MiXCR assigned the TRB V, D and J gene segments to that contig. CDR3 sequences were clustered by base quality and sequence similarity to remove sequencing errors. Shannon entropy normalized by the natural log of productive TCR sequence number was used as the measure of diversity. Clonality was defined as one minus Shannon entropy divided by the natural log of the number of unique clonotypes. The Youden index of ROC curves was used to select progression-free survival cut-offs for repertoire metrics, and analyses were performed in R 3.5.3. The raw public reads went through TCRdb reprocessing: fastp at Q25, MiXCR clone calling, in-frame beta chains kept. Every entry covers one CDR3 protein and lists the most common genes and DNA from its rows. In this record, the V and J calls reflect TCRdb's handling and not the investigators' own analysis. This sample comprises some 15,000 distinct CDR3 sequences, 55% to 70% of them detected only once. The biggest ten clones account for about 26% of the sample.

This record belongs to a study of prognosis after radiotherapy for stage I lung cancer (dated by TCRdb to 2020 to 2023). Background on the whole study: Between early 2018 and 2019, roughly 18 patients with stage I NSCLC were enrolled in Nanjing, China. Among the enrolled patients, about 15 had newly diagnosed primary stage I lung tumors, while several had oligometastatic NSCLC following surgical resection of the primary tumor. The cohort was made up of about a dozen men and a handful of women, with a median age of approximately 74 years and an age range of 53 to 84 years. About 20% of the 19 patients developed distant metastases after SBRT, at a median of around seven months; the other 15 showed no significant progression. Concurrent therapy was not administered to any patient alongside SBRT. The study sequenced 38 blood samples from around 19 patients, one before and one after SBRT per patient. All patients were considered medically inoperable, owing to comorbidities in roughly 11 and refusal of surgery in 6 or 7. This study profiled peripheral blood TCR beta repertoires from stage I NSCLC patients before and after stereotactic body radiotherapy and linked the repertoires to distant failure. On tumor histology, 11 to 13 patients had adenocarcinoma and several had squamous cell carcinoma. Using image-guided IMRT or VMAT, SBRT was delivered in 3 to 5 fractions at a biologically effective dose of at least 100 Gy. Findings and caveats that apply to the study as a whole: The small cohort and short follow-up limited the study, so independent validation of the findings is needed. Post-SBRT Shannon entropy and its change from baseline were lower in patients who developed distant metastases; baseline Shannon entropy was not associated with metastases. Whether the expanded TCR clones were tumor-specific was not determined. No adjustment for multiple comparisons was applied to any of the reported P values. After SBRT, the count of unique TCR clones dropped from a median of roughly 9,700 beforehand to roughly 6,800 afterward (Wilcoxon paired P=0.011). TRBV and TRBJ usage frequencies reportedly differed by metastasis status, in two V genes at baseline and in eight or nine V and two J genes after SBRT.

No patient had a history of other malignancies or prior chemotherapy or radiotherapy, and all had node-negative disease on CT and PET/CT. Roughly 6.5 milliliters of peripheral venous blood were drawn into EDTA tubes at each of two time points. Ficoll-Paque Plus density-gradient centrifugation was used to isolate PBMCs. Immediately after collection, samples were stored at -80 degrees C until analysis. CDR1 and CDR2 were assigned from the germline V gene (reference sequence) as SGHKS and YYEKEE. There are 17 amino acids in the CDR3, from cysteine to phenylalanine inclusive. Just the 51-base CDR3 DNA is kept, in frame starting at base 1. Trimming costs V 3 bases and J 0 bases, and their ends lie 17 bases apart.

The sequenced sample was PBMCs, obtained before or after stereotactic body radiation therapy (not recorded which). The receptor comes from a donor aged 50 or older with non-small cell lung cancer. Recombination linked TRBV5-5 to TRBJ2-3; TRBD1 could be the D gene, as 8 bases match. The nucleotides read TGTGCCAGCAGCTACGGACAGGGCGGGAGAAGCACAGATACGCAGTATTTT. Its protein product is CASSYGQGGRSTDTQYF. Beyond the CDR3, the reference TRBV5-5 and TRBJ2-3 genes provide the residues; the full variable domain reads: DAGVTQSPTHLIKTRGQQVTLRCSPISGHKSVSWYQQVLGQGPQFIFQYYEKEERGRGNFPDRFSARQFPNYSSELNVNALLLGDSALYLCASSYGQGGRSTDTQYFGPGTRLTVL.